The present entry profiles one TCR beta chain with its context. The CDR3 is 14 residues long. Trimming removed 6 bases from V and 4 bases from J; junction bases left unmatched: 8. These data belong to a study of T-cell reconstitution after alpha-beta-depleted transplantation in children. The TCRbeta library was prepared with unique molecular identifiers. MiXCR was run by TCRdb on the PCR reads, yielding one entry per CDR3 protein. The table has roughly 500,000 distinct CDR3 sequences, approximately 32% seen once. This clonotype was obtained from a human donor who donated a stem cell graft to a child with aplastic anemia. V and J are TRBV12-3 or TRBV12-4 and TRBJ1-2; TRBD1 agrees at 7 bases. Sequencing used PBMCs from the stem cell graft donor, obtained from the stem cell graft. CDR3 amino acids: CASRRPGQSYGYTF. CDR3 DNA: TGTGCCAGCAGACGACCGGGACAGAGCTATGGCTACACCTTC.